The TCR beta chain described here comes from a study of shared clonotypes between healthy human individuals. Study context: A couple of female and a few male donors aged 18 to 49 were enrolled.

Findings and limits, study-wide: Among a handful of donors, roughly 5.5% of naive CD4 clonotypes were found in common. All-four-donor shared clonotypes had higher generation probabilities than non-shared clonotypes did. It was only blood that was sampled, and tissue repertoires likely differ.

TCRdb's copy holds only in-frame clones and misses some; the assay was immunoSEQ multiplex PCR. The table shows more than 2,000,000 clones, with approximately 95% occurring only once. As for this clone: Its antigen remains unknown. The same CDR3 can be traced to other DNA sequences in this sample.

The germline CDR1 and CDR2 sequences are SGDLS and YYNGEE. CDR3 length: 14 amino acids. Trimming shortened V by 0 bases and J by 5 bases, and 11 bases separated the two germline ends. This chain joins TRBV9 and TRBJ2-5; TRBD1 or TRBD2 may be the D gene (5 bases each). The receptor was derived from a man aged 18 to 29 in good health. Some clones in this sample may be carry-over from other donors' samples. The sample taken for sequencing was naive CD4+ T cells from PBMCs. The subset is: CD45RA+ positively selected. The CDR3 loop reads CASSVARGRETQYF. DNA of the CDR3: TGTGCCAGCAGCGTAGCGAGGGGCAGGGAGACCCAGTACTTC.